This TCR beta chain derives from a study of blood T cells in healthy people across ages. It was with a sample-barcoded 5' primer and a J-beta primer mix that a second PCR of roughly 6 to 12 cycles was run. TCRdb called the 5' RACE reads again in MiXCR, with one record for every CDR3 protein. The table records 550,000 to 750,000 distinct CDR3 sequences, over 20% of them present only once. Germline-derived CDR1 and CDR2 are MNHEY and SMNVEV (reference sequence). The trim removed 7 bases at V and 6 bases at J, leaving 15 bases unmatched. The CDR3 consists of 16 residues. The chain is built from TRBV27 and TRBJ1-5, with 7 bases identical to TRBD1. This receptor was taken from a man between 65 and 85 years old in good health. The sequencing input was blood. CDR3 sequence (DNA): TGTGCCAGCAAAACCCCCCGACAGGGATTCGGTCAGCCCCAGCATTTT. It specifies CASKTPRQGFGQPQHF.